The rows below give T cell receptor beta chains drawn from one sample of a study of T cells after yellow fever vaccination. MiXCR, applied by TCRdb to the 5' RACE reads, yields one record per CDR3 protein. The data contain more than 350,000 distinct CDR3 sequences, roughly 10% of them seen just once; the ten biggest clones take up less than 20%. The sequenced sample was PBMCs, obtained on the day of the first yellow fever vaccination. These receptors all stem from a young man who received the YFV17D yellow fever vaccine. CDR3s include the opening cysteine and the closing phenylalanine or tryptophan. The order of the fields is D gene, V gene, J gene, clone size, CDR3 DNA, CDR3 protein. The D gene is left open where the match is weak. The size entry is marked missing in some rows and otherwise reads once, few, many or a size class.

D: NA
V: TRBV7-6
J: TRBJ2-5
size: many
DNA: TGTGCCAGCAGCTTAGTTGGGAGAGAGACCCAGTACTTC
CDR3: CASSLVGRETQYF

D: TRBD2
V: TRBV11-1
J: TRBJ2-1
size: few
DNA: TGTGCCAGCAGCTTGGATGGTGTTCTAGCGGGGGCCACATACAATGAGCAGTTCTTC
CDR3: CASSLDGVLAGATYNEQFF

D: TRBD2
V: TRBV4-2
J: TRBJ2-1
size: few
DNA: TGTGCCAGCAGCCCCCGTTCTGGCGGGGGGGATGAGCAGTTCTTC
CDR3: CASSPRSGGGDEQFF

D: NA
V: TRBV7-2
J: TRBJ2-1
size: NA
DNA: TGTGCCAGCAGCTTACGTCCTACTTCCGGGACAAACTACAATGAGCAGTTCTTC
CDR3: CASSLRPTSGTNYNEQFF

D: TRBD2
V: TRBV5-4
J: TRBJ2-3
size: NA
DNA: TGTGCCAGCAGCTCCGGTACTAGCGGGGGGGAGGATACGCAGTATTTT
CDR3: CASSSGTSGGEDTQYF

D: TRBD1
V: TRBV4-1
J: TRBJ2-3
size: few
DNA: TGCGCCAGCAGCCAAACGACAGGGGGCAGAGATACGCAGTATTTT
CDR3: CASSQTTGGRDTQYF

D: TRBD1
V: TRBV5-1
J: TRBJ1-1
size: few
DNA: TGCGCCAGCAGTCTCTTACGACAGGGCGGCACTGAAGCTTTCTTT
CDR3: CASSLLRQGGTEAFF

D: TRBD2
V: TRBV5-6
J: TRBJ2-1
size: NA
DNA: TGTGCCAGCAGCTTGGTAATAGCGGGGGACAATGAGCAGTTCTTC
CDR3: CASSLVIAGDNEQFF

D: NA
V: TRBV11-2
J: TRBJ2-7
size: NA
DNA: TGTGCCAGCACCCCCCTTACCGGGACAACCTACGAGCAGTACTTC
CDR3: CASTPLTGTTYEQYF

D: NA
V: TRBV12-5
J: TRBJ2-5
size: NA
DNA: TGTGCTAGTGGCCCGAACAACGAAGAGACCCAGTACTTC
CDR3: CASGPNNEETQYF

D: NA
V: TRBV4-3
J: TRBJ2-5
size: few
DNA: TGCGCCAGCAGCCAAGACCCCCGCCGAAATGGAGAGACCCAGTACTTC
CDR3: CASSQDPRRNGETQYF

D: NA
V: TRBV7-8
J: TRBJ2-1
size: NA
DNA: TGTGCCAGCAGCTTAGTACAGGCAGGGGCCTACAATGAGCAGTTCTTC
CDR3: CASSLVQAGAYNEQFF

D: NA
V: TRBV20-1
J: TRBJ2-3
size: few
DNA: TGCAGTGCCCCGACCCGGGGGGCTTCCATCGATACGCAGTATTTT
CDR3: CSAPTRGASIDTQYF

D: TRBD1
V: TRBV29-1
J: TRBJ2-4
size: NA
DNA: TGCAGCGTTGGGCAGGGGGACAGCAAAAACATTCAGTACTTC
CDR3: CSVGQGDSKNIQYF

D: NA
V: TRBV7-2
J: TRBJ1-6
size: few
DNA: TGTGCCAGCAGCTTAGGGGGGGGGCCCCTCCACTTT
CDR3: CASSLGGGPLHF

D: TRBD1
V: TRBV18
J: TRBJ1-1
size: NA
DNA: TGTGCCAGCCACAACAGGGGAATGAACACTGAAGCTTTCTTT
CDR3: CASHNRGMNTEAFF

D: NA
V: TRBV27
J: TRBJ2-2
size: NA
DNA: TGTGCCAGCAGTTTCTTGACAGGCCCTGGCACCGGGGAGCTGTTTTTT
CDR3: CASSFLTGPGTGELFF

D: TRBD1
V: TRBV7-6
J: TRBJ2-7
size: few
DNA: TGTGCCAGCAGCCGGGGGACAGGCCACGAGCAGTACTTC
CDR3: CASSRGTGHEQYF

D: NA
V: TRBV19
J: TRBJ1-1
size: few
DNA: TGTGCCAGTAGTATCGTCGAGCCCAGAACTGAAGCTTTCTTT
CDR3: CASSIVEPRTEAFF

D: NA
V: TRBV18
J: TRBJ1-5
size: many
DNA: TGTGCCAGCTCACCTTCACAGGTTAGCAATCAGCCCCAGCATTTT
CDR3: CASSPSQVSNQPQHF

D: TRBD2
V: TRBV4-1
J: TRBJ2-1
size: few
DNA: TGCGCCAGCAGCCCCAATAGCGGGGGGAATGAGCAGTTCTTC
CDR3: CASSPNSGGNEQFF

D: NA
V: TRBV15
J: TRBJ2-4
size: NA
DNA: TGTGCCACCAGCCTTGCCAGGCTAGCCAAAAACATTCAGTACTTC
CDR3: CATSLARLAKNIQYF

D: NA
V: TRBV3-1
J: TRBJ2-3
size: many
DNA: TGTGCCAGCAGTCCCCGCACAGATACGCAGTATTTT
CDR3: CASSPRTDTQYF

D: TRBD1
V: TRBV5-1
J: TRBJ1-3
size: NA
DNA: TGCGCCAGCAGCTTGGTCGGGACAGTGGGGAGAAACACCATATATTTT
CDR3: CASSLVGTVGRNTIYF

D: NA
V: TRBV4-1
J: TRBJ1-2
size: once
DNA: TGCGCCAGCAGCCAAGATGGGAGGGAGAGCTATGGCTACACCTTC
CDR3: CASSQDGRESYGYTF

D: NA
V: TRBV12-3/TRBV12-4
J: TRBJ2-7
size: NA
DNA: TGTGCCAGCAGTTCCCGTGGGGAGGACGAGCAGTACTTC
CDR3: CASSSRGEDEQYF

D: NA
V: TRBV12-3/TRBV12-4
J: TRBJ2-3
size: few
DNA: TGTGCCAGCAGCCCCGGGAGATCGAGCACAGATACGCAGTATTTT
CDR3: CASSPGRSSTDTQYF

D: NA
V: TRBV5-8
J: TRBJ2-6
size: few
DNA: TGTGCCAGCAGCCCTCGCTTTGAGGACTCTGGGGCCAACGTCCTGACTTTC
CDR3: CASSPRFEDSGANVLTF

D: TRBD2
V: TRBV2
J: TRBJ2-7
size: once
DNA: TGTGCCAGCAGACGCGGGGGGGCGACGGACGAGCAGTACTTC
CDR3: CASRRGGATDEQYF

D: NA
V: TRBV5-8
J: TRBJ1-1
size: NA
DNA: TGTGCCAGCAGCAACGGGGTAAACACTGAAGCTTTCTTT
CDR3: CASSNGVNTEAFF

D: NA
V: TRBV5-1
J: TRBJ2-2
size: few
DNA: TGCGCCAGCAGCTTGGTAGGCCAGAACACCGGGGAGCTGTTTTTT
CDR3: CASSLVGQNTGELFF

D: NA
V: TRBV20-1
J: TRBJ2-3
size: few
DNA: TGCAGTTGGGCCCATAGCACAGATACGCAGTATTTT
CDR3: CSWAHSTDTQYF

D: NA
V: TRBV24-1
J: TRBJ2-2
size: NA
DNA: TGTGCCTTCAGTACAGGCCGGGCCTCACTAATTCACACCGGGGAGCTGTTTTTT
CDR3: CAFSTGRASLIHTGELFF

D: TRBD1
V: TRBV6-5
J: TRBJ2-5
size: NA
DNA: TGTGCCAGCAGTCACCCCCGGGACAGGGCTTGGGGTCAAGAGACCCAGTACTTC
CDR3: CASSHPRDRAWGQETQYF

D: NA
V: TRBV7-6
J: TRBJ1-1
size: few
DNA: TGTGCCAGCAGCTTAGCAGCCCGACAGAACACTGAAGCTTTCTTT
CDR3: CASSLAARQNTEAFF

D: NA
V: TRBV6-8
J: TRBJ2-7
size: few
DNA: TGTGCCAGCAGCCTTAGGAAATACGAGCAGTACTTC
CDR3: CASSLRKYEQYF

D: NA
V: TRBV18
J: TRBJ2-3
size: few
DNA: TGTGCCAGCTCTCCACCGGCCACCGGGGCAGATACGCAGTATTTT
CDR3: CASSPPATGADTQYF

D: NA
V: TRBV7-8
J: TRBJ2-2
size: NA
DNA: TGTGCCAGCAGCTTAGTCCAGGGGGGGATCACCGGGGAGCTGTTTTTT
CDR3: CASSLVQGGITGELFF

D: NA
V: TRBV12-3/TRBV12-4
J: TRBJ1-3
size: NA
DNA: TGTGCCAGCAGTTTAGTCGGTGGGAGGGCCGGAAACACCATATATTTT
CDR3: CASSLVGGRAGNTIYF

D: TRBD2
V: TRBV6-5
J: TRBJ2-3
size: few
DNA: TGTGCCAGCAGTTACCCCACCGCGGGGGGGCTGGATACGCAGTATTTT
CDR3: CASSYPTAGGLDTQYF

D: TRBD2
V: TRBV7-3
J: TRBJ2-3
size: few
DNA: TGTGCCAGCAGCTTAACGGGACTAGCGGGGGCCCCACCAGATACGCAGTATTTT
CDR3: CASSLTGLAGAPPDTQYF

D: NA
V: TRBV4-1
J: TRBJ2-7
size: many
DNA: TGCGCCAGCAGCCAAGAACGGGGTCAGGCTTACGAGCAGTACTTC
CDR3: CASSQERGQAYEQYF

D: TRBD1
V: TRBV12-3/TRBV12-4
J: TRBJ2-1
size: few
DNA: TGTGCCAGCACCGACCGACAGGGATACAATGAGCAGTTCTTC
CDR3: CASTDRQGYNEQFF

D: NA
V: TRBV4-3
J: TRBJ2-1
size: few
DNA: TGCGCCAGCAGCCAAGTACCGGGACTTGAGCAGTTCTTC
CDR3: CASSQVPGLEQFF

D: TRBD2
V: TRBV12-3/TRBV12-4
J: TRBJ2-5
size: NA
DNA: TGTGCCAGCAGTTTCCCTACTGGACTAGCGGAAGAGACCCAGTACTTC
CDR3: CASSFPTGLAEETQYF

D: NA
V: TRBV5-6
J: TRBJ2-6
size: few
DNA: TGTGCCAGCAGCTTGCGGGGTTTCTCTGGGGCCAACGTCCTGACTTTC
CDR3: CASSLRGFSGANVLTF